Each of the 18 T cell receptor beta chains below was sequenced from the same sample in a study of T cell clones after liver transplantation. The assay was immunoSEQ multiplex PCR, and TCRdb's table has in-frame clones only and misses some. The table has tens of thousands of clones, 84% seen once. Sequencing used CD4+ T cells from blood, obtained around 50 months after liver transplant. The receptors here all came from a human patient who received a liver transplant. Some of these T cells may belong to the graft donor.

The genes are TRBV6-6 and TRBJ2-6, with D unresolved. V lost 6 bases to trimming and J lost 3 bases, with 12 bases between them. CDR1 and CDR2 (germline): MNHNY, SVGAGI (reference sequence). The CDR3 sequence is 15 residues long. DNA of the CDR3: TGTGCCAGCAGCACCGGCCACGGTGGGGCCAACGTCCTGACTTTC. Protein product: CASSTGHGGANVLTF.

J is TRBJ1-1 and V is TRBV5-6, with TRBD1 matching 9 bases. The CDR3 is 17 residues long. The germline gives CDR1 SGHDT, CDR2 YYEEEE. Trimming took 4 bases from V and 4 from J; bases not matched to a gene: 14. Here the CDR3 DNA reads TGTGCCAGCAGCGACGGGACAGGGTATTCTGAAGGCACTGAAGCTTTCTTT. Its protein is CASSDGTGYSEGTEAFF.

This clone was counted between two and nine times. This chain's CDR3 is CASSLYRTRNEQYF. The CDR3 DNA reads as TGTGCCAGCAGTTTATACCGGACACGGAACGAGCAGTACTTC. This rearrangement joins TRBV28 to TRBJ2-7, with D possibly being TRBD1 (5 bases). The CDR3 totals 14 residues. CDR1 and CDR2 from the germline V gene are MDHEN and SYDVKM. The germline V and J ends were trimmed by 1 base and 5 bases, with 12 bases remaining between them. Supplemented by reference TRBV28 and TRBJ2-7, the full variable domain reads DVKVTQSSRYLVKRTGEKVFLECVQDMDHENMFWYRQDPGLGLRLIYFSYDVKMKEKGDIPEGYSVSREKKERFSLILESASTNQTSMYLCASSLYRTRNEQYFGPGTRLTVT.

The J gene is TRBJ2-7, the V gene TRBV6-1, with 7 bases fitting TRBD2. J lost 8 bases, V lost 5 bases, and 3 bases had no gene match. CDR1 and CDR2 from the germline V gene are MNHNS and SASEGT. The CDR3 is 11 amino acids. CDR3: CASSSGNQQYF. For the CDR3, the DNA is TGTGCCAGCAGTAGCGGGAACCAGCAGTACTTC.

This chain connects TRBV19 to TRBJ2-3; 11 bases match TRBD2. V shed 0 bases and J 5 bases; nucleotides not matched to a gene: 4. The CDR3 spans 16 residues. Germline V lookup: CDR1 LNHDA, CDR2 SQIVND (reference sequence). The CDR3 spells CASSIDSGGAVDTQYF. The CDR3 DNA is TGTGCCAGTAGTATAGATAGCGGGGGGGCCGTAGATACGCAGTATTTT.

This chain joins TRBV5-1 and TRBJ1-2; D ambiguous. The V end was cut by 1 base, the J end by 8 bases, with 15 bases between. Germline-derived CDR1 and CDR2 are SGHRS and YFSETQ. CDR3 length equals 14 residues. The CDR3 spells CASSLSGDLGGYTF. For the CDR3, the DNA is TGCGCCAGCAGCTTGTCAGGTGATCTTGGGGGCTACACCTTC.

In its sample, this clone was seen once. Here the CDR3 DNA reads TGTGCCAGCAGCTCTGGGCGGTCTGCAACTAATGAAAAACTGTTTTTT. It codes for CASSSGRSATNEKLFF. The chain combines TRBV5-4 with TRBJ1-4; D not certain. Trimming stripped 3 bases from V and 0 bases from J, with 12 bases between. CDR1 SGHNT and CDR2 YYREEE come from the germline V gene (reference sequence). CDR3 size: 16 residues.

The V call is TRBV11-2, the J call TRBJ1-3, with TRBD1 matching over 7 bases. Germline trimming cut 0 bases from V and 2 bases from J; bases unmatched to any gene: 1. In germline, CDR1 is SGHAT, CDR2 FQNNGV. This CDR3 has 15 residues. The CDR3 DNA is TGTGCCAGCAGCTTAGACGGACAGGCTGGAAACACCATATATTTT. This sequence encodes CASSLDGQAGNTIYF.

The rearrangement links TRBV27 to TRBJ1-6; D is unclear. CDR1 is MNHEY and CDR2 is SMNVEV in the germline V gene (reference sequence). The CDR3 loop spans 13 amino acids. Between the trimmed V and J ends, which lost 5 bases and 10 bases, there was a span of 12 bases. CDR3 sequence (DNA): TGTGCCAGCAGTAGAGACCCAGCCTCACCCCTCCACTTT. Amino acids: CASSRDPASPLHF.

This clone came up a few times. The chain links TRBV18 to TRBJ1-2, with D tentatively TRBD1 (5 bases). Trimming removed 3 bases at V and 3 bases at J, with 14 bases between. CDR3 length: 15 residues. The germline V gene encodes CDR1 KGHSH and CDR2 LQKENI. CDR3 protein: CASSPQLGPDYGYTF. The CDR3 bases are TGTGCCAGCTCACCCCAGTTGGGGCCTGACTATGGCTACACCTTC.

V is TRBV6-6 and J is TRBJ2-7, with D possibly matching TRBD2 (6 bases). The CDR3 runs 11 residues. Germline CDR1 reads MNHNY; CDR2 reads SVGAGI (reference sequence). Trimming left V 10 bases short and J 4 bases short, with 11 bases between. CDR3 residues: CATAGTYEQYF. In DNA form, the CDR3 reads TGTGCCACCGCCGGGACTTACGAGCAGTACTTC.

This clone was seen only once. The chain links TRBV12-5 to TRBJ2-1; D may be TRBD2 (6 bases). The CDR3 spans 14 residues. Germline values: CDR1 LGHNT, CDR2 FRNRAP. V lost 3 bases to trimming and J lost 8 bases, with 14 bases between them. The CDR3 DNA reads as TGTGCTAGTGGTTTCAGGGCAGGAGGGCATGAGCAGTTCTTC. Its protein product is CASGFRAGGHEQFF.

The chain employs TRBV11-2 and TRBJ1-6, with unresolved D. Looked up from germline, CDR1 is SGHAT and CDR2 is FQNNGV. The CDR3 has 13 amino acids. Deletions cut 9 bases from V and 2 bases from J, with 8 bases between. The CDR3 is CASSMAYNSPLHF. The CDR3 nucleotides are TGTGCCAGTAGTATGGCCTATAATTCACCCCTCCACTTT.

A few counts support this clone. V gene TRBV28 combines with J gene TRBJ1-1, with a possible D match to TRBD1 (5 bases). Germline CDR1 and CDR2: MDHEN and SYDVKM. The CDR3 runs 13 residues. DNA for the CDR3: TGTGCAAGCGGGCCAGGGTCGAACACTGAAGCTTTCTTT. Its protein is CASGPGSNTEAFF.

The chain joins TRBV4-3 to TRBJ2-7; D gene ambiguous. Trimming took 3 bases from V and 0 from J, leaving 15 bases between them. CDR1 is LGHNA and CDR2 is YSLEER in the germline V gene. The length of the CDR3 is 16 residues. The CDR3 protein is CASSHIRWNSSYEQYF. The CDR3, as DNA: TGCGCCAGCAGCCATATCCGGTGGAACAGCTCCTACGAGCAGTACTTC.

The chain combines TRBV12-5 with TRBJ1-3, with D tentatively TRBD1 (5 bases). Per the germline V gene, CDR1 is LGHNT and CDR2 is FRNRAP. With 3 bases removed from V and 0 bases from J, the gap between germline ends came to 12 bases. This CDR3 comprises 16 residues. Written as DNA, the CDR3 is TGTGCTAGTGGTTTAGAGATGGGACTCTCTGGAAACACCATATATTTT. Protein sequence: CASGLEMGLSGNTIYF.

The chain has TRBV7-9 and TRBJ1-1; 7 bases are shared with TRBD1. This CDR3 contains 15 residues. Losses at the gene ends were 4 bases for V and 1 base for J; bases not matched to a gene: 6. Germline V gives CDR1 SEHNR, CDR2 FQNEAQ (reference sequence). The CDR3: CASSSGGWKNTEAFF. The CDR3 nucleotides read TGTGCCAGCAGCTCAGGGGGTTGGAAGAACACTGAAGCTTTCTTT.

The chain carries TRBV6-5 and TRBJ2-3; either TRBD1 or TRBD2 may supply D (5 bases each). Trimming removed 8 bases from V and 4 bases from J, with 16 bases in between. The CDR3 consists of 14 residues. Germline V CDR1 and CDR2: MNHEY, SVGAGI. The CDR3 sequence is CASRARTGPDTQYF. The CDR3 DNA follows: TGTGCCAGCCGGGCCCGGACGGGGCCAGATACGCAGTATTTT.